These T cell receptor beta chains were read from a single sample in a study of post-analysis software for immune sequencing data. MiXCR, applied by TCRdb to the PCR reads, yields one record per CDR3 protein. The table includes over 700,000 distinct CDR3 sequences, roughly 27% detected once. The sample consisted of blood. These receptors all come from a girl aged 5 to 17 with multiple sclerosis. Both conserved end residues are part of each CDR3. Each record gives: CDR3 protein, J gene, V gene, D gene. A D gene is named only where the DNA matches it firmly.

CDR3aa: CASSFVGLAVNEQFF; j_gene: TRBJ2-1; v_gene: TRBV27; d_gene: -
CDR3aa: CATTDGGRDAEAFF; j_gene: TRBJ1-1; v_gene: TRBV3-1; d_gene: -
CDR3aa: CAISDGGGDTGELFF; j_gene: TRBJ2-2; v_gene: TRBV10-3; d_gene: TRBD2
CDR3aa: CASGPRDREDTQYF; j_gene: TRBJ2-3; v_gene: TRBV5-1; d_gene: TRBD1
CDR3aa: CSARTPMGAHEQFF; j_gene: TRBJ2-1; v_gene: TRBV20-1; d_gene: -
CDR3aa: CSARDIEGPIYNEQFF; j_gene: TRBJ2-1; v_gene: TRBV20-1; d_gene: -
CDR3aa: CASSELKYGTDTQYF; j_gene: TRBJ2-3; v_gene: TRBV6-1; d_gene: -
CDR3aa: CASSDSGTTGYEEFF; j_gene: TRBJ2-1; v_gene: TRBV6-5; d_gene: TRBD2
CDR3aa: CSAFGRSNQPQHF; j_gene: TRBJ1-5; v_gene: TRBV20-1; d_gene: -
CDR3aa: CASSRGAGGNYGYTF; j_gene: TRBJ1-2; v_gene: TRBV3-1; d_gene: -
CDR3aa: CASSLLPGHTEAFF; j_gene: TRBJ1-1; v_gene: TRBV7-9; d_gene: -
CDR3aa: CASSEDRGQETQYF; j_gene: TRBJ2-5; v_gene: TRBV2; d_gene: -
CDR3aa: CASSLGPTSTDTQYF; j_gene: TRBJ2-3; v_gene: TRBV5-6; d_gene: -
CDR3aa: CASSLGGRDTPYEQYF; j_gene: TRBJ2-7; v_gene: TRBV7-2; d_gene: -
CDR3aa: CSTAAGRADTQYF; j_gene: TRBJ2-3; v_gene: TRBV20-1; d_gene: TRBD2
CDR3aa: CASSLRSRVSDTQYF; j_gene: TRBJ2-3; v_gene: TRBV7-2; d_gene: -
CDR3aa: CASSVSRSGLSEKLFF; j_gene: TRBJ1-4; v_gene: TRBV7-9; d_gene: -
CDR3aa: CASSSQSGLWAYGYTF; j_gene: TRBJ1-2; v_gene: TRBV7-6; d_gene: -
CDR3aa: CSVIVTDTQYF; j_gene: TRBJ2-3; v_gene: TRBV29-1; d_gene: -
CDR3aa: CSVGTSGSPTGEQYF; j_gene: TRBJ2-5; v_gene: TRBV29-1; d_gene: TRBD2
CDR3aa: CSARADAATAFF; j_gene: TRBJ1-1; v_gene: TRBV20-1; d_gene: -
CDR3aa: CASSLQGSRGQSPLHF; j_gene: TRBJ1-6; v_gene: TRBV5-1; d_gene: TRBD1
CDR3aa: CASSQRPVNAEAFF; j_gene: TRBJ1-1; v_gene: TRBV4-1; d_gene: -
CDR3aa: CAITTGDNSPLHF; j_gene: TRBJ1-6; v_gene: TRBV10-3; d_gene: -
CDR3aa: CASRTGVWGYTF; j_gene: TRBJ1-2; v_gene: TRBV6-5; d_gene: TRBD1
CDR3aa: CSVSLGPDEQYF; j_gene: -; v_gene: TRBV29-1; d_gene: -
CDR3aa: CASSFAQPDRLNEKLFF; j_gene: TRBJ1-4; v_gene: TRBV7-9; d_gene: TRBD1
CDR3aa: CASSSGAGLRHEQYF; j_gene: TRBJ2-7; v_gene: TRBV9; d_gene: -
CDR3aa: CSATVPARTLSGEQYF; j_gene: TRBJ2-5; v_gene: TRBV29-1; d_gene: -
CDR3aa: CASSDGKSNQPQHF; j_gene: TRBJ1-5; v_gene: TRBV6-1; d_gene: -
CDR3aa: CASSSLWDRTTDTQYF; j_gene: TRBJ2-3; v_gene: TRBV11-2; d_gene: -
CDR3aa: CASSGAEETQYF; j_gene: TRBJ2-5; v_gene: TRBV6-5; d_gene: -
CDR3aa: CASSLRGKGYNEQFF; j_gene: TRBJ2-1; v_gene: TRBV7-2; d_gene: -
CDR3aa: CASSPGPMGTQYF; j_gene: TRBJ2-3; v_gene: TRBV5-1; d_gene: -
CDR3aa: CSVEVWLAGRADTQYF; j_gene: TRBJ2-3; v_gene: TRBV29-1; d_gene: TRBD2
CDR3aa: CAINKDSSTGELFF; j_gene: TRBJ2-2; v_gene: TRBV10-3; d_gene: -
CDR3aa: CSVDSLVGYEQYF; j_gene: TRBJ2-7; v_gene: TRBV29-1; d_gene: -
CDR3aa: CASSPGGVKSTDTQYF; j_gene: TRBJ2-3; v_gene: TRBV7-7; d_gene: -
CDR3aa: CATSDRQGFLGGAGQPQHF; j_gene: TRBJ1-5; v_gene: TRBV24-1; d_gene: TRBD1
CDR3aa: CASSYSTSGIWYNEQFF; j_gene: TRBJ2-1; v_gene: TRBV6-5; d_gene: TRBD2
CDR3aa: CASSSQGVGYGYTF; j_gene: TRBJ1-2; v_gene: TRBV7-9; d_gene: TRBD1